One sample yielded the 5 T cell receptor beta chains listed below, sequenced in a study of CD8 T cells in Susac syndrome. Reverse transcription of about 0.45 to 1 ug RNA was performed with random hexamers. MiXCR, applied by TCRdb to the immunoSEQ multiplex PCR reads, yields one record per CDR3 protein. The profile shows around 200,000 distinct CDR3 sequences, about 90% of them singletons. Sequences were obtained from CD8+ T cells from PBMCs. All receptors derive from a human donor with multiple sclerosis.

The CDR3 nucleotides read TGTGCCATCAGTACGCGACTAGCGGGGGGCGTTATGACAGATACGCAGTATTTT. It encodes CAISTRLAGGVMTDTQYF. The chain recombines TRBV10-3 with TRBJ2-3, with 13 bases fitting TRBD2. The CDR3 totals 18 residues. The germline V gene has CDR1 ENHRY and CDR2 SYGVKD. J gave up 3 bases and V 5 bases, and 11 bases lay outside the gene matches.

The genes are TRBV29-1 and TRBJ2-7; D assignment may be TRBD1 or TRBD2 (5 bases each). CDR3 length equals 12 residues. Trimming took off 7 bases at V and 7 bases at J, with 17 bases between the two ends. In germline, CDR1 is SQVTM, CDR2 ANQGSEA. CDR3 region: CSALGPTGEQYF. In DNA form, the CDR3 reads TGCAGCGCCCTGGGACCGACGGGGGAGCAGTACTTC.

The chain recombines TRBV27 with TRBJ1-1, with a tentative D call TRBD1 (5 bases). Germline V gives CDR1 MNHEY, CDR2 SMNVEV (reference sequence). There are 14 residues in the CDR3. With 2 bases removed from V and 5 bases from J, the gap between germline ends came to 12 bases. In DNA form, the CDR3 reads TGTGCCAGCAGTTTAGGTCCGGGGGGAACTGAAGCTTTCTTT. Translated: CASSLGPGGTEAFF.

This clonotype occurred once. The chain recombines TRBV3-1 with TRBJ2-3; TRBD1 is a possible D gene (6 bases). The germline V gene encodes CDR1 LGHDT and CDR2 YNNKEL (reference sequence). The CDR3 length is 15 residues. The ends were cut back, 2 bases at V and 2 bases at J, with 11 bases in the middle. The CDR3 loop reads CASSQLQGYTDTQYF. The CDR3 DNA follows: TGTGCCAGCAGCCAACTACAGGGTTACACAGATACGCAGTATTTT.

The chain combines TRBV4-3 with TRBJ2-1, with 7 bases lining up with TRBD2. The CDR3 totals 15 residues. V dropped 6 bases and J dropped 8; count of bases not matched to a gene: 13. The germline CDR1 and CDR2 sequences are LGHNA and YSLEER. The DNA of the CDR3 is TGCGCCAGCAGGGCTGCTGGGGGAGGGTTGGATGAGCAGTTCTTC. This gives the protein CASRAAGGGLDEQFF.